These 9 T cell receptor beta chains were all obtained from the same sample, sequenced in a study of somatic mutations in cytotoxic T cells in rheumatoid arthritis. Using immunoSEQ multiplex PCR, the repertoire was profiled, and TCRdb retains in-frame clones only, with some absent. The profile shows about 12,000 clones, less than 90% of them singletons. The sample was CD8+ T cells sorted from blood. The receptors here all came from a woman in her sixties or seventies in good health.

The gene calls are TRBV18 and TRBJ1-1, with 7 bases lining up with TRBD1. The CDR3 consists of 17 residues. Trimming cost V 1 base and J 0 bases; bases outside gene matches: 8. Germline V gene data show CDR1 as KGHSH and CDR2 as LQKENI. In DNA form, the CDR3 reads TGTGCCAGCTCACCACGACCGGACAGGCGCTTGAACACTGAAGCTTTCTTT. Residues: CASSPRPDRRLNTEAFF. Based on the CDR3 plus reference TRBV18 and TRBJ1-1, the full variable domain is NAGVMQNPRHLVRRRGQEARLRCSPMKGHSHVYWYRQLPEEGLKFMVYLQKENIIDESGMPKERFSAEFPKEGPSILRIQQVVRGDSAAYFCASSPRPDRRLNTEAFFGQGTRLTVV.

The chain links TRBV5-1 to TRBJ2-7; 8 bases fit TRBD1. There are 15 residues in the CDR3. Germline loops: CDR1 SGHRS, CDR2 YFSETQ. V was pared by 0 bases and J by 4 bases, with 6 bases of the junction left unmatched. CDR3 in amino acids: CASSLVGTGGYEQYF. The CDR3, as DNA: TGCGCCAGCAGCTTGGTTGGGACAGGCGGATACGAGCAGTACTTC.

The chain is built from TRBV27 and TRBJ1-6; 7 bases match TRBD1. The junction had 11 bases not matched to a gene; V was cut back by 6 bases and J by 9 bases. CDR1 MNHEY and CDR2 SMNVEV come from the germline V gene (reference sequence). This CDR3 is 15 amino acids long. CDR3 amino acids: CASRGYETGISPLHF. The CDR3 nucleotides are TGTGCCAGCAGGGGGTATGAGACAGGGATTTCACCCCTCCACTTT.

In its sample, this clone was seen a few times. DNA for the CDR3: TGTGCCAGCAGCGTAGGTAGCGGGGGGTACGAGCAGTACTTC. It specifies CASSVGSGGYEQYF. The chain uses TRBV7-8 and TRBJ2-7, with 10 nucleotides matching TRBD2. The CDR3 sequence is 14 residues long. Losses at the gene ends were 5 bases for V and 4 bases for J; bases not matched to a gene: 5. Germline assignment: CDR1 SGHVS and CDR2 FQNEAQ.

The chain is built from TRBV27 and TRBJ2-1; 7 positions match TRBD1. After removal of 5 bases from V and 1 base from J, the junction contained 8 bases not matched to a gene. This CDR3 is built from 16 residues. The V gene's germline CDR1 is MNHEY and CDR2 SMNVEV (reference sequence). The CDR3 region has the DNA TGTGCCAGCAGTAATGGGACAGAGCTTTCCTACAATGAGCAGTTCTTC. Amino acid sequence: CASSNGTELSYNEQFF.

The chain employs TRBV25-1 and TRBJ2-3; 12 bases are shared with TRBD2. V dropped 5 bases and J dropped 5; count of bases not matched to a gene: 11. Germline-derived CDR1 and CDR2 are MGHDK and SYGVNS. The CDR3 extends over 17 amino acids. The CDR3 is CASSRTSGTGLVDTQYF. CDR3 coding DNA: TGTGCCAGCAGTCGGACTAGCGGGACTGGGCTTGTAGATACGCAGTATTTT. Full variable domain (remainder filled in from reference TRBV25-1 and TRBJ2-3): EADIYQTPRYLVIGTGKKITLECSQTMGHDKMYWYQQDPGMELHLIHYSYGVNSTEKGDLSSESTVSRIRTEHFPLTLESARPSHTSQYLCASSRTSGTGLVDTQYFGPGTRLTVL.

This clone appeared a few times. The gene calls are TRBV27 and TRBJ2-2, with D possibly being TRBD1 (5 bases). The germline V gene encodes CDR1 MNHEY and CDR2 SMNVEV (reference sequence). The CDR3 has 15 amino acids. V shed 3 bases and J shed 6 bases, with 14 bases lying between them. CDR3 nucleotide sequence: TGTGCCAGCAGTTTGTCCGGAAAAGGGGCCGGGGAGCTGTTTTTT. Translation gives CASSLSGKGAGELFF.

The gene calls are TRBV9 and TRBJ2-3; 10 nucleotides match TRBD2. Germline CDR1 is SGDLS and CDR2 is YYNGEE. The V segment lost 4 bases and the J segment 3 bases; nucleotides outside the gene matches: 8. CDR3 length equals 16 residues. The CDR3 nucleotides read TGTGCCAGCAGCCCACTAGCGGGGACTGTGACAGATACGCAGTATTTT. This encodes CASSPLAGTVTDTQYF.

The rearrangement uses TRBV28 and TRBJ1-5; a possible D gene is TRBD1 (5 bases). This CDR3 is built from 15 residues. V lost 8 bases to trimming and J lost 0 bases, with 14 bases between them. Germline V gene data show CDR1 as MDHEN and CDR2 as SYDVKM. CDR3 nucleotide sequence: TGTGCCAGCGGCTTGTCAGGGCGTAGCAATCAGCCCCAGCATTTT. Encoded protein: CASGLSGRSNQPQHF. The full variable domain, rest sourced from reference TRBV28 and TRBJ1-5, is DVKVTQSSRYLVKRTGEKVFLECVQDMDHENMFWYRQDPGLGLRLIYFSYDVKMKEKGDIPEGYSVSREKKERFSLILESASTNQTSMYLCASGLSGRSNQPQHFGDGTRLSIL.